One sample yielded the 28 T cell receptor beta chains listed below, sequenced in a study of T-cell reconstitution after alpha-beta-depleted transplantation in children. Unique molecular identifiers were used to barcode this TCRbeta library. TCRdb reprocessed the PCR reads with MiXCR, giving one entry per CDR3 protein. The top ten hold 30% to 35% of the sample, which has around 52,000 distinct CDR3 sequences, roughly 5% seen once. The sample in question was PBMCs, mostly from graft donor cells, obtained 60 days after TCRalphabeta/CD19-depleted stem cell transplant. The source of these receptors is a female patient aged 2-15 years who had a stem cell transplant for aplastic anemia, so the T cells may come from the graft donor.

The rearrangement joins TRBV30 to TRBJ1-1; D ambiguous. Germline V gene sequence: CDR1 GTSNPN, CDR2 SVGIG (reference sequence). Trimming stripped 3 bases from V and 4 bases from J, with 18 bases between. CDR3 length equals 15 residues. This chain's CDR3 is CAWSAGLLEGTEAFF. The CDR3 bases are TGTGCCTGGAGCGCCGGGCTTTTGGAGGGCACTGAAGCTTTCTTT.

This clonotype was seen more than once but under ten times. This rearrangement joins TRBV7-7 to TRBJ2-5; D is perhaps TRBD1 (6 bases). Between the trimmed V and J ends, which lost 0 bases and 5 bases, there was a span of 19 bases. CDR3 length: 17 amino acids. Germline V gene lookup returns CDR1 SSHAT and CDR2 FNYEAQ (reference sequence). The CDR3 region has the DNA TGTGCCAGCAGCTTAGCGCACGGGACATATGTTTACGAGACCCAGTACTTC. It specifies CASSLAHGTYVYETQYF.

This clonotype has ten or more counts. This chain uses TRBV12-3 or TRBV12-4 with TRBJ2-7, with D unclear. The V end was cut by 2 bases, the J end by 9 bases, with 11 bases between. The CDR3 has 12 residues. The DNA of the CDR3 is TGTGCCAGCAGTTTATGGCCAGAAGCGCAGTACTTC. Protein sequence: CASSLWPEAQYF.

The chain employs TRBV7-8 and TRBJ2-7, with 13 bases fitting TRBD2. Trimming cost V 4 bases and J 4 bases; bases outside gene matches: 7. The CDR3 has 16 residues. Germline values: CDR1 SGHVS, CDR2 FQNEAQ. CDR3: CASSYTLAGGRYEQYF. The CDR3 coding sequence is TGTGCCAGCAGCTACACACTAGCGGGGGGGCGGTACGAGCAGTACTTC.

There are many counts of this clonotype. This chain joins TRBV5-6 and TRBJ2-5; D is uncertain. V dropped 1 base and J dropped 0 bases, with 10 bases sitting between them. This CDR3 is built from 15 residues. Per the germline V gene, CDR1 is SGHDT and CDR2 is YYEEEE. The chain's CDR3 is CASSLTALYQETQYF. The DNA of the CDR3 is TGTGCCAGCAGCTTGACGGCGCTGTACCAAGAGACCCAGTACTTC.

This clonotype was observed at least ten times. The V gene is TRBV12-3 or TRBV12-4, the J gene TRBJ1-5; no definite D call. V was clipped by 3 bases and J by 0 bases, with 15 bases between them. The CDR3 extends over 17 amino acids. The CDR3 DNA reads TGTGCCAGCAGTTTCAGCCTGACGGATTATAGCAATCAGCCCCAGCATTTT. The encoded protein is CASSFSLTDYSNQPQHF.

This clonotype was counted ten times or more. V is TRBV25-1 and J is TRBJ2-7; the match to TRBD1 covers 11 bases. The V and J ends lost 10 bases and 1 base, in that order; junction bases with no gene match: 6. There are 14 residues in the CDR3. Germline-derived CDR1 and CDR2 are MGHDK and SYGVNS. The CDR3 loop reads CAIPGQGVSYEQYF. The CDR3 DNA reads TGTGCCATTCCGGGACAGGGGGTTTCCTACGAGCAGTACTTC.

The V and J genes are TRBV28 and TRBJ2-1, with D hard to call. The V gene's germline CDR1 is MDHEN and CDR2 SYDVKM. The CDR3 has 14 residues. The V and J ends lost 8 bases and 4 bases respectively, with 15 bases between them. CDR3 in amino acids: CASRPSTAYNEQFF. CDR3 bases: TGTGCCAGCCGCCCCTCAACGGCTTACAATGAGCAGTTCTTC.

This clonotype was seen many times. CDR3 region: CASSEQPYNEQFF. Here the CDR3 DNA reads TGTGCCAGCAGTGAACAGCCATACAATGAGCAGTTCTTC. This chain connects TRBV2 to TRBJ2-1; D not resolved. With 2 bases removed from V and 4 bases from J, the gap between germline ends came to 6 bases. CDR1 is SNHLY, CDR2 FYNNEI, per germline. The CDR3 is 13 amino acids.

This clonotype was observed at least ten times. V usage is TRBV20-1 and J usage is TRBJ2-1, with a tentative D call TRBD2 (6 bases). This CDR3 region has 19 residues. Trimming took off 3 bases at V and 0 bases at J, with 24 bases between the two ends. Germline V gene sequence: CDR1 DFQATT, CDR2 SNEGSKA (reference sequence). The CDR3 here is CSARWAGGVSNGSYNEQFF. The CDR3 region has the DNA TGCAGTGCTAGGTGGGCAGGAGGGGTCTCGAACGGCTCCTACAATGAGCAGTTCTTC.

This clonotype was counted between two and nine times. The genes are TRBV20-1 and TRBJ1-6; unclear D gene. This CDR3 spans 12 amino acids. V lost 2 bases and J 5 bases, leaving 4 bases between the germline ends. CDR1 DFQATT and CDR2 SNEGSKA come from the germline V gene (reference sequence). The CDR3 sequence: CSARQHNSPLHF. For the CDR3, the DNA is TGCAGTGCTAGACAGCATAATTCACCCCTCCACTTT.

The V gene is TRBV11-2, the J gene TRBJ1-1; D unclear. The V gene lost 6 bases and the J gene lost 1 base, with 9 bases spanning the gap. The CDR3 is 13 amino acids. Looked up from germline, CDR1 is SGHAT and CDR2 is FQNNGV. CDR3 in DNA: TGTGCCAGCAGTACGCTTCGGAACACTGAAGCTTTCTTT. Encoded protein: CASSTLRNTEAFF.

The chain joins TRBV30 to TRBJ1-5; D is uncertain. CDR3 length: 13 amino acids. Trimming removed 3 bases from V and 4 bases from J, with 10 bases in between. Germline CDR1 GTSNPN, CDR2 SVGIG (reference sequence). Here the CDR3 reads CAWRVQSNQPQHF. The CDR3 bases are TGTGCCTGGAGAGTGCAATCTAATCAGCCCCAGCATTTT.

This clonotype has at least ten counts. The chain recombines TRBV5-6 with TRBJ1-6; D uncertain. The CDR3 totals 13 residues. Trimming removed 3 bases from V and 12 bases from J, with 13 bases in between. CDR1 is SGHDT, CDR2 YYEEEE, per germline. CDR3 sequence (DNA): TGTGCCAGCAGCTGGAACCTCGGGAAACCCCTCCACTTT. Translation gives CASSWNLGKPLHF.

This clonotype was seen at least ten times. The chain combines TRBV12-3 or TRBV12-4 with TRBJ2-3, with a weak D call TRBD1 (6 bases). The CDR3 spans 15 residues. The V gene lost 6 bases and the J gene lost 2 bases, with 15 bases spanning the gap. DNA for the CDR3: TGTGCCAGCAGCCCCGGGACAAGAATCACAGATACGCAGTATTTT. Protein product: CASSPGTRITDTQYF.

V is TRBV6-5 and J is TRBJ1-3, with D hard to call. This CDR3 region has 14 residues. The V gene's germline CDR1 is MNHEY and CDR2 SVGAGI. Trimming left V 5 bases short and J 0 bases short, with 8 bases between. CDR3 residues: CASSPRDSGNTIYF. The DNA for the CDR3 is TGTGCCAGCAGTCCCCGGGACTCTGGAAACACCATATATTTT.

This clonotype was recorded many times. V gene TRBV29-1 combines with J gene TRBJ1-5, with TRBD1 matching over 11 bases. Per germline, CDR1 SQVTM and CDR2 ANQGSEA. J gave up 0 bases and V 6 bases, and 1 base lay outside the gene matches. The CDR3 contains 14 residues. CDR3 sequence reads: CSVGTGGSNQPQHF. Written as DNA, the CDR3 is TGCAGCGTCGGGACAGGGGGTAGCAATCAGCCCCAGCATTTT.

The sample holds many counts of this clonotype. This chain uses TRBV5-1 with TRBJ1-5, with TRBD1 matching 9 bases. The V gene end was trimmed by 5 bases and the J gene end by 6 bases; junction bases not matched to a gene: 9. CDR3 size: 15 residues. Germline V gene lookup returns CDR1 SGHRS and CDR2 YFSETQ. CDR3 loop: CASREGQGLGQPQHF. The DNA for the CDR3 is TGCGCCAGCAGGGAGGGACAGGGATTGGGTCAGCCCCAGCATTTT.

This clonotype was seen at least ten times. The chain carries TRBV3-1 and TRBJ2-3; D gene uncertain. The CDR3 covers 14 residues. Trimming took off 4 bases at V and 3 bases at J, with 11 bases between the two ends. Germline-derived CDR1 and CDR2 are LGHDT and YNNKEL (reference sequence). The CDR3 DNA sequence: TGTGCCAGCAGCCGTTTACAGCTAACAGATACGCAGTATTTT. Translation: CASSRLQLTDTQYF.

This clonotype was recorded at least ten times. The CDR3 reads CASSFAGGAGEQYF. In nucleotides, the CDR3 is TGTGCCAGCAGCTTCGCGGGGGGGGCCGGGGAGCAGTACTTC. The chain joins TRBV7-2 to TRBJ2-7; 9 nucleotides agree with TRBD2. The CDR3 totals 14 residues. CDR1 is SGHTA and CDR2 is FQGNSA in the germline V gene. Losses at the gene ends were 3 bases for V and 7 bases for J; bases not matched to a gene: 7.

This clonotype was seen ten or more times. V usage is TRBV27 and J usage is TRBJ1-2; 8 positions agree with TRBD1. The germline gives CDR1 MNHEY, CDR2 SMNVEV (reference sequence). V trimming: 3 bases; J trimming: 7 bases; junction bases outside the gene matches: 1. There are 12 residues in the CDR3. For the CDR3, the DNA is TGTGCCAGCAGTTTGGACAGGGTTGGCTACACCTTC. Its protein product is CASSLDRVGYTF.

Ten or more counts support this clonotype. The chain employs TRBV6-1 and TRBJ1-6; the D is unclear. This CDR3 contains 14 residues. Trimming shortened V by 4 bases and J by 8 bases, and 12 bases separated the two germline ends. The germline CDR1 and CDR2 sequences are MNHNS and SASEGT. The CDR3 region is CASSVEGWDSPLHF. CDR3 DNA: TGTGCCAGCAGTGTGGAGGGTTGGGATTCACCCCTCCACTTT.

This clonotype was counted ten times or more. The CDR3 nucleotides read TGCGCCAGCGGACCGACCAGGAACACTGAAGCTTTCTTT. Residues: CASGPTRNTEAFF. The chain recombines TRBV5-1 with TRBJ1-1; D is undetermined. V was clipped by 7 bases and J by 1 base, with 11 bases between them. Germline lookup yields CDR1 SGHRS and CDR2 YFSETQ. The CDR3 is made up of 13 amino acids.

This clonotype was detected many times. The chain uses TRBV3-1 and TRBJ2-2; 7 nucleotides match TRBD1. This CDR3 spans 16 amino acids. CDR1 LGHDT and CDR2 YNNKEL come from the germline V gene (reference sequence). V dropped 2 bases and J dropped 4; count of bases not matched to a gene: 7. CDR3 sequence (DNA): TGTGCCAGCAGCCAAAGGACAGGCTTGCGCACCGGGGAGCTGTTTTTT. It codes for CASSQRTGLRTGELFF.

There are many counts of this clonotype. Here the CDR3 reads CASSDRIGELFF. CDR3 nucleotide sequence: TGTGCCAGCAGCGACAGAATCGGGGAGCTGTTTTTT. This sequence joins TRBV6-5 and TRBJ2-2; weak D call: TRBD1 (5 bases). Germline V gene lookup returns CDR1 MNHEY and CDR2 SVGAGI. The V end was cut by 6 bases, the J end by 7 bases, with 9 bases between. The CDR3 totals 12 residues.

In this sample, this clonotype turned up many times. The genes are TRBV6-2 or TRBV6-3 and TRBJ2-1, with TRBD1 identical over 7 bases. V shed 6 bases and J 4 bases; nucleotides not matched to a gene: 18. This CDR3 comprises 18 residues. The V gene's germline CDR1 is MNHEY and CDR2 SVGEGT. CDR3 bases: TGTGCCAGCAGCTATAGGACCTGGGACAGACCTTTATACAATGAGCAGTTCTTC. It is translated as CASSYRTWDRPLYNEQFF.

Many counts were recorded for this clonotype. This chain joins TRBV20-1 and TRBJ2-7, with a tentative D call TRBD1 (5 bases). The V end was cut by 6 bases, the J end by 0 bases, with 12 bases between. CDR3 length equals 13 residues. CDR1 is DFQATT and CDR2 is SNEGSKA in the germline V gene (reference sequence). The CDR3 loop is CSAEGDASYEQYF. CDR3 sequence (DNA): TGCAGTGCCGAAGGGGATGCCTCCTACGAGCAGTACTTC.

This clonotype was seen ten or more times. The DNA of the CDR3 is TGTGCCAGCAGTCCCCGGCCCTCCCCGGAAAAACTGTTTTTT. Translated, it gives CASSPRPSPEKLFF. The chain is built from TRBV27 and TRBJ1-4; D ambiguous. V was trimmed by 5 bases and J by 8 bases, leaving 15 bases between them. The CDR3 consists of 14 residues. Germline V gene lookup returns CDR1 MNHEY and CDR2 SMNVEV (reference sequence).